This T cell receptor beta chain was recovered during a study of tissue T cells after allogeneic stem cell transplantation. Overall study findings and caveats: Anatomically similar tissues had similar TCR repertoires within each patient.

Concerning this clone: Its cognate antigen is unknown.

Libraries were prepared by immunoSEQ multiplex PCR; TCRdb keeps only in-frame clonotypes and omits some of them. The repertoire holds 4,000 or so clones, with approximately 50% as singletons. Germline values: CDR1 LGHDT, CDR2 YNNKEL (reference sequence). The CDR3 covers 13 residues. The V end was cut by 1 base, the J end by 0 bases, with 4 bases between. The sequence was obtained from a male donor at least 60 years old with lung cancer. The genes are TRBV3-1 (or the pseudogene TRBV3-2) and TRBJ2-7; no clear D gene. The source was tissue from the ileum, collected at autopsy. The CDR3 reads CASSQAHSYEQYF. The CDR3 region has the DNA TGTGCCAGCAGCCAAGCGCACTCCTACGAGCAGTACTTC.